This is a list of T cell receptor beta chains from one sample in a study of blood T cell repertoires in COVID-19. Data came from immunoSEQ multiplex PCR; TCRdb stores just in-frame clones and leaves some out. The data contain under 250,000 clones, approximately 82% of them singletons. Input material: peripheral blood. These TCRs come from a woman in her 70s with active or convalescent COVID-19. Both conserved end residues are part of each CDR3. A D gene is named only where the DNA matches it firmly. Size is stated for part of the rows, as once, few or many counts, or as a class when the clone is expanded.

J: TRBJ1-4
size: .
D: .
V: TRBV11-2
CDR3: CASSLLGGANEKLFF
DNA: TGTGCCAGCAGCTTACTGGGGGGGGCTAATGAAAAACTGTTTTTT

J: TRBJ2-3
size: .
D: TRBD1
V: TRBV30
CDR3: CAWDRARTDTQYF
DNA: TGTGCCTGGGACAGGGCCCGCACAGATACGCAGTATTTT

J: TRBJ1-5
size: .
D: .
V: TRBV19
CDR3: CASSPTGRGREPQHF
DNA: TGTGCCAGTAGTCCCACGGGCCGGGGTCGGGAGCCCCAGCATTTT

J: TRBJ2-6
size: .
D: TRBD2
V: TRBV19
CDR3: CASSRLAGGGRRSGANVLTF
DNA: TGTGCCAGTAGTAGACTAGCGGGAGGGGGCCGTCGGAGTGGGGCCAACGTCCTGACTTTC

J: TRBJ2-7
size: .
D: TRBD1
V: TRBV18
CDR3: CASSPPGTAGEQYF
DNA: TGTGCCAGCTCACCACCGGGGACAGCCGGCGAGCAGTACTTC

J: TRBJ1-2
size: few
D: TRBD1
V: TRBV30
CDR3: CAWSSGGTNYGYTF
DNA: TGTGCCTGGAGTTCAGGGGGGACTAACTATGGCTACACCTTC

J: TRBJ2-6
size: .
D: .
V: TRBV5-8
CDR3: CASSQTPSGANVLTF
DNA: TGTGCCAGCAGCCAAACACCTTCTGGGGCCAACGTCCTGACTTTC

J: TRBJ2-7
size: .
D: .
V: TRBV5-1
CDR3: CASSFGERVGEQYF
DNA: TGCGCCAGCAGCTTCGGGGAAAGAGTGGGCGAGCAGTACTTC

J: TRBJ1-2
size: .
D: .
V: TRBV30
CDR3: CAWSHGGGYGYTF
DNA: TGTGCCTGGAGTCACGGGGGAGGATATGGCTACACCTTC

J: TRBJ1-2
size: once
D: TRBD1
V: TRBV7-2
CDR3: CASSLGQGGYGYTF
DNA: TGTGCCAGCAGCTTAGGACAGGGAGGCTATGGCTACACCTTC

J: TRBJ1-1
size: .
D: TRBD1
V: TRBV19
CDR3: CASMKRQGMNTEAFF
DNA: TGTGCCAGTATGAAACGACAGGGGATGAACACTGAAGCTTTCTTT

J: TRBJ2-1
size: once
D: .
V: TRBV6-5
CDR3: CASSYSVPRNEQFF
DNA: TGTGCCAGCAGTTACTCAGTCCCCCGGAATGAGCAGTTCTTC

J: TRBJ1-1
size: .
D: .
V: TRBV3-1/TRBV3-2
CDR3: CASSVRGNTEAFF
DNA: TGTGCCAGCAGCGTGAGAGGGAACACTGAAGCTTTCTTT

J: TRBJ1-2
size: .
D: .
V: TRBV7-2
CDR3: CASSFRREANYGYTF
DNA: TGTGCCAGCAGCTTCCGGCGCGAGGCTAACTATGGCTACACCTTC

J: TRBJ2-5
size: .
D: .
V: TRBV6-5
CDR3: CASQASGQETQYF
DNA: TGTGCCAGCCAGGCCTCGGGACAAGAGACCCAGTACTTC

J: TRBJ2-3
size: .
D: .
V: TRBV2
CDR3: CASSEQGTDTQYF
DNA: TGTGCCAGCAGTGAACAGGGCACAGATACGCAGTATTTT

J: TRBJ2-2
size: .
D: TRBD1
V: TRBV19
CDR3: CASSTGQGWTGELFF
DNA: TGTGCCAGTAGTACAGGACAGGGTTGGACCGGGGAGCTGTTTTTT

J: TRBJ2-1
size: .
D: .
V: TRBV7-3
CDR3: CASSKTRDNEQFF
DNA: TGTGCCAGCAGCAAAACTAGAGACAATGAGCAGTTCTTC

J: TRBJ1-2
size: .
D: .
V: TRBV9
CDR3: CASSVGRETLHIGDYGYTF
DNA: TGTGCCAGCAGCGTAGGAAGGGAGACATTACATATCGGGGACTATGGCTACACCTTC

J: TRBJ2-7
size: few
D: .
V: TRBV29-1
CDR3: CSVAVDEQYF
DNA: TGCAGCGTTGCCGTAGACGAGCAGTACTTC

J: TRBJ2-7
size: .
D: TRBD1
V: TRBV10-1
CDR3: CASSESGTGEAEQYF
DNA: TGCGCCAGCAGTGAGTCTGGGACAGGGGAGGCCGAGCAGTACTTC

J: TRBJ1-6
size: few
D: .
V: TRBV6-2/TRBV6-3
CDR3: CASSYQGPSSPLHF
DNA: TGTGCCAGCAGTTACCAGGGCCCATCTTCACCCCTCCACTTT

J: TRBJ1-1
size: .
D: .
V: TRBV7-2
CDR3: CASSRNPGTEAFF
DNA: TGTGCCAGCAGCCGCAACCCCGGGACTGAAGCTTTCTTT

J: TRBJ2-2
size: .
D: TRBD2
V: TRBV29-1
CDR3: CSVRGAGPNTGELFF
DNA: TGCAGCGTGCGGGGGGCGGGCCCGAACACCGGGGAGCTGTTTTTT

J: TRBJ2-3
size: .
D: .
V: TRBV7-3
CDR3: CASSSGPGTSTDTQYF
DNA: TGTGCCAGCAGCTCCGGGCCGGGGACTAGCACAGATACGCAGTATTTT

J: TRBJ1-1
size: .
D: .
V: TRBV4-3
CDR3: CASSQDRGGTNQAFF
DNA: TGCGCCAGCAGCCAAGATCGGGGAGGGACGAACCAAGCTTTCTTT

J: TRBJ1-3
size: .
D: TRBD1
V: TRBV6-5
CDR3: CASRPGGGGNTIYF
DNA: TGTGCCAGCAGGCCAGGGGGCGGGGGAAACACCATATATTTT

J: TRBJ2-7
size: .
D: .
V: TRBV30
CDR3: CAWSSYEEQYF
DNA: TGTGCCTGGAGTAGCTACGAGGAGCAGTACTTC

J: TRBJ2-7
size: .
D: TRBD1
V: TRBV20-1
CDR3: CSASPTGQAISYEQYF
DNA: TGCAGTGCTAGTCCTACGGGACAGGCGATCTCCTACGAGCAGTACTTC

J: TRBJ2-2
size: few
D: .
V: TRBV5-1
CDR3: CASSLGTMNAGELFF
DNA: TGCGCCAGCAGCTTAGGGACAATGAACGCCGGGGAGCTGTTTTTT

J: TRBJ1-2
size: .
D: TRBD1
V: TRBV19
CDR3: CASSTTGGNNYGYTF
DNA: TGTGCCAGTAGTACAACAGGGGGGAACAACTATGGCTACACCTTC